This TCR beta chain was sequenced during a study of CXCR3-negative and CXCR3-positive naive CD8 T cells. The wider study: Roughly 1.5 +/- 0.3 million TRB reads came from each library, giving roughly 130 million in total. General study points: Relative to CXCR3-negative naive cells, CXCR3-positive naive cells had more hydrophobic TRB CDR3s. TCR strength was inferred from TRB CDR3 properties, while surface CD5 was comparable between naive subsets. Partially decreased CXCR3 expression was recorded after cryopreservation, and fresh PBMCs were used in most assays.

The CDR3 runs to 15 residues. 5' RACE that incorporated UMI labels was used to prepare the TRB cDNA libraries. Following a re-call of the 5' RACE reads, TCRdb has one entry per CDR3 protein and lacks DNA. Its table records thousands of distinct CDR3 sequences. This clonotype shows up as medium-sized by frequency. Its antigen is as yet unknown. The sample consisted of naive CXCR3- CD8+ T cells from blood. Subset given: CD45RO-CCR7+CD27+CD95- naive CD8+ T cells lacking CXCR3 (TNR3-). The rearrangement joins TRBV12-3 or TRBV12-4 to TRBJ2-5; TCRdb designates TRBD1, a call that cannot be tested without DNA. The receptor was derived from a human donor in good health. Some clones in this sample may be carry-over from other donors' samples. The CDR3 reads CASSLNAPSQETQYF.